Described below is a single TCR beta chain sequence and its context. The V and J ends lost 5 bases and 3 bases respectively, with 8 bases between them. CDR1 is SGHRS and CDR2 is YFSETQ in the germline V gene. CDR3 length: 12 residues. MiXCR was run by TCRdb on the RT-PCR reads, yielding one entry per CDR3 protein. The data show about 680,000 distinct CDR3 sequences, 11% to 15% seen once. The chain is built from TRBV5-1 and TRBJ1-1; a possible D gene is TRBD1 (5 bases). This clonotype was obtained from a female donor in good health, serving as a healthy control. Sequenced input: memory CD4+ T cells from blood. The CDR3 DNA reads as TGCGCCAGCAGAAGGGACGACACTGAAGCTTTCTTT. Protein sequence: CASRRDDTEAFF. Looking up the rest from reference TRBV5-1 and TRBJ1-1 gives the full variable domain: KAGVTQTPRYLIKTRGQQVTLSCSPISGHRSVSWYQQTPGQGLQFLFEYFSETQRNKGNFPGRFSGRQFSNSRSEMNVSTLELGDSALYLCASRRDDTEAFFGQGTRLTVV.